The rows below give T cell receptor beta chains drawn from one sample of a study of OX40 agonist ivuxolimab in advanced cancers. Using immunoSEQ multiplex PCR, the repertoire was profiled, and TCRdb retains in-frame clones only, with some absent. This sample has about 45,000 clones; 88% occur once, and the top ten carry roughly 0.98%. Here the sequenced sample was CD4+ or CD8+ T cells sorted from blood, taken in a trial of the OX40 agonist ivuxolimab. These receptors came from an adult with an advanced solid tumor such as melanoma, head and neck, liver or kidney cancer. Both conserved end residues are part of each CDR3. A D gene is named only where the DNA matches it firmly. Some rows mark clone size as missing; the rest say once, few, many or name a class of expanded clone.

V gene	J gene	clone size	D gene	CDR3 DNA	CDR3 protein
TRBV18	TRBJ1-6	NA	NA	TGTGCCAGCTCACAAGCAGGGGACCGTTCACCCCTCCACTTT	CASSQAGDRSPLHF
TRBV15	TRBJ2-7	NA	TRBD1	TGTGCCACCAGCAGGGACAGGGGGCGTGAGGGGACCTACGAGCAGTACTTC	CATSRDRGREGTYEQYF
TRBV10-3	TRBJ2-2	NA	NA	TGTGCCATCAGTGACCAGACCCGCAACACCGGGGAGCTGTTTTTT	CAISDQTRNTGELFF
TRBV2	TRBJ1-1	NA	NA	TGTGCCAGCAGTGGAGATTACACTGAAGCTTTCTTT	CASSGDYTEAFF
TRBV30	TRBJ1-1	NA	NA	TGTGCCTGGAGATACCCCCACCTGACTGAAGCTTTCTTT	CAWRYPHLTEAFF
TRBV5-1	TRBJ2-2	NA	TRBD1	TGCGCCAGCAGCTTGCGACAGGGCACCGGGGAGCTGTTTTTT	CASSLRQGTGELFF
TRBV9	TRBJ1-2	NA	NA	TGTGCCAGGAGTGTTGTATGCCGATCTAACTATGGCTACACCTTC	CARSVVCRSNYGYTF
TRBV15	TRBJ2-7	NA	TRBD1	TGTGCCACCAGCAGGGAGGGACAGGGGGAATACGAGCAGTACTTC	CATSREGQGEYEQYF
TRBV4-2	TRBJ2-1	NA	NA	TGTGCCAGCACCCTTTCACTCCTCAGCTCCTACAATGAGCAGTTCTTC	CASTLSLLSSYNEQFF
TRBV10-3	TRBJ2-3	NA	TRBD1	TGTGCCATCAGTGAGTCAAGGGGACAGATCACAGATACGCAGTATTTT	CAISESRGQITDTQYF
TRBV28	TRBJ1-2	NA	NA	TGTGCCAGCAGTTTACGAGGGTACGGGAACTATGGCTACACCTTC	CASSLRGYGNYGYTF
TRBV19	TRBJ2-2	NA	TRBD1	TGTGCCAGTAGTATTCGGACAGGGGTGGCCGGGGAGCTGTTTTTT	CASSIRTGVAGELFF
TRBV6-6	TRBJ2-2	NA	NA	TGTGCCAGCAGTTACTTGATAGACACCGGGGAGCTGTTTTTT	CASSYLIDTGELFF
TRBV2	TRBJ1-2	NA	NA	TGTGCCACCAACCAGGTCCGCCCTGGCTACACCTTC	CATNQVRPGYTF
TRBV7-8	TRBJ2-1	NA	NA	TGTGCCAGCAGCACCGGGCCGCGGGCCCAATACAATGAGCAGTTCTTC	CASSTGPRAQYNEQFF
TRBV5-1	TRBJ2-7	NA	TRBD1	TGCGCCAGCAGTTATGACAGGGGATACTACGAGCAGTACTTC	CASSYDRGYYEQYF
TRBV20-1	TRBJ1-1	NA	NA	TGCAGTGCTAGGGATATTGAAGCTTTCTTT	CSARDIEAFF
TRBV5-5	TRBJ2-1	NA	NA	TGTGCCAGCAGCTTTTCAAGGGCGCGGGTATTCCAGGAGCAGTTCTTC	CASSFSRARVFQEQFF
TRBV9	TRBJ1-5	once	TRBD1	TGTGCCAGCAGCGGACAGGGTGGTAGTCAGCCCCAGCATTTT	CASSGQGGSQPQHF
TRBV7-9	TRBJ1-4	NA	TRBD1	TGTGCCAGCAGCCCCTCGACAGGGGGAAATGAAAAACTGTTTTTT	CASSPSTGGNEKLFF
TRBV30	TRBJ1-2	few	TRBD1	TGTGCCTGGCACTCCGGGACAGCCTATGGCTACACCTTC	CAWHSGTAYGYTF
TRBV28	TRBJ2-2	NA	NA	TGTGCCAGCAGTTTCGGGTCCCCGAACACCGGGGAGCTGTTTTTT	CASSFGSPNTGELFF
TRBV28	TRBJ2-7	NA	NA	TGTGCCAGCGCTACCCCCCGGGGCCACCACGGGGACGAGCAGTACTTC	CASATPRGHHGDEQYF
TRBV7-2	TRBJ2-4	NA	NA	TGTGCCAGCAGCTTAGCGGGAGGCAAAAACATTCAGTACTTC	CASSLAGGKNIQYF
TRBV6-1	TRBJ1-1	few	NA	TGTGCCAGCAGCGAAGTAGCGGACACTGAAGCTTTCTTT	CASSEVADTEAFF
TRBV7-9	TRBJ1-6	NA	NA	TGTGCCAGCAGCTTTGGGCAGAATAATTCACCCCTCCACTTT	CASSFGQNNSPLHF